This passage covers 9 T cell receptor beta chains from one sample sequenced in a study of T cells after yellow fever vaccination. TCRdb fed the 5' RACE reads into MiXCR, producing one record per CDR3 protein. The table records about 340,000 distinct CDR3 sequences, around 12% of them present only once. Here the sequenced sample was CD4+ T cells sorted from PBMCs, taken 15 days after the yellow fever booster vaccination. Receptors originate from a man between 18 and 35 years old who received the YFV17D yellow fever vaccine.

This chain uses TRBV5-1 with TRBJ2-7; D could derive from TRBD1 or TRBD2 (5 bases each). Trimming left V 4 bases short and J 6 bases short, with 17 bases between. CDR1 is SGHRS, CDR2 YFSETQ, per germline. This CDR3 contains 14 residues. This CDR3 reads CASSNGAEGGEQYF. The CDR3 DNA sequence: TGCGCCAGCAGCAACGGGGCCGAGGGCGGCGAGCAGTACTTC. The variable domain in full, with the rest retrieved from reference TRBV5-1 and TRBJ2-7, is KAGVTQTPRYLIKTRGQQVTLSCSPISGHRSVSWYQQTPGQGLQFLFEYFSETQRNKGNFPGRFSGRQFSNSRSEMNVSTLELGDSALYLCASSNGAEGGEQYFGPGTRLTVT.

This clonotype occurred a few times. The chain has TRBV7-3 and TRBJ2-2; TRBD1 matches at 9 bases. V lost 5 bases and J lost 5; bases outside the gene matches: 6. There are 15 residues in the CDR3. Germline V gene data show CDR1 as SGHTA and CDR2 as FQGTGA. The CDR3 region has the DNA TGTGCCAGCAGCCGGGACAGGGCAGGAACCGGGGAGCTGTTTTTT. It codes for CASSRDRAGTGELFF.

This clonotype was detected only a few times. The chain uses TRBV6-4 and TRBJ2-3, with D uncertain. Germline V gene lookup returns CDR1 MRHNA and CDR2 SNTAGT. The ends were cut back, 6 bases at V and 3 bases at J, with 10 bases in the middle. This CDR3 has 13 amino acids. The CDR3 DNA sequence: TGTGCCAGCAGCCTTGAGTGGACAGATACGCAGTATTTT. This translates into CASSLEWTDTQYF.

As regards this clonotype: An end of the junction does not agree with germline; a read error may underlie this. The rearrangement links TRBV6-6 to TRBJ1-5; TRBD1 matches 8 bases. Germline loops: CDR1 MNHNY, CDR2 SVGAGI (reference sequence). This CDR3 contains 17 residues. As DNA, the CDR3 is TGTGCCAGCAGTTACGGCAGGGGGCAACGTAGCGATCAGCCCCAGCATTTT. Its translation: CASSYGRGQRSDQPQHF.

This clonotype was counted between two and nine times. This chain joins TRBV19 and TRBJ1-2; D gene unclear. Between the trimmed V and J ends, which lost 6 bases and 3 bases, there was a span of 8 bases. This CDR3 has 12 residues. Germline values: CDR1 LNHDA, CDR2 SQIVND (reference sequence). CDR3 sequence reads: CASRPADYGYTF. The CDR3 DNA is TGTGCCAGTAGGCCAGCGGACTATGGCTACACCTTC.

This clonotype has just a few counts. The chain employs TRBV9 and TRBJ1-4; D call uncertain. From germline, CDR1 is SGDLS and CDR2 YYNGEE. The CDR3 loop spans 13 amino acids. The V and J ends lost 2 bases and 8 bases respectively, with 10 bases between them. The CDR3 reads CASSVDVGEKLFF. The DNA for the CDR3 is TGTGCCAGCAGCGTTGACGTGGGGGAAAAACTGTTTTTT.

This clonotype was seen a handful of times. This chain joins TRBV12-2 and TRBJ1-2; TRBD1, the table's D call, lacks a check against the DNA. TRBV12-2 is labeled a pseudogene. The CDR3 extends over 15 amino acids. CDR3 DNA: TGTGCAAGTCGCTTCACCGCCGGGACAGGGGATGGCTACACCTTC. The encoded protein is CASRFTAGTGDGYTF.

This clonotype was recorded a few times. The chain has TRBV19 and TRBJ2-3, with D perhaps matching TRBD1 (5 bases). The germline CDR1 and CDR2 sequences are LNHDA and SQIVND (reference sequence). The CDR3 covers 15 residues. V was pared by 3 bases and J by 7 bases, with 17 bases between. The CDR3 region is CASSMGRATLNTQYF. The CDR3 DNA reads TGTGCCAGTAGTATGGGCAGGGCCACCTTGAATACGCAGTATTTT.

A few counts support this clonotype. The chain links TRBV20-1 to TRBJ2-3, with unresolved D. V lost 0 bases to trimming and J lost 6 bases, with 13 bases between them. This CDR3 has 14 residues. The germline V gene has CDR1 DFQATT and CDR2 SNEGSKA (reference sequence). CDR3 in amino acids: CSARDRAGSDTQYF. The CDR3 coding sequence is TGCAGTGCTAGAGATCGGGCAGGTTCGGATACGCAGTATTTT.